These 26 T cell receptor beta chains share one sample of origin, sequenced in a study of CD8+ T cells in alopecia areata (dated by TCRdb to about 2018). The library was generated by the immunoSEQ multiplex PCR assay. To provide template for TCR sequencing, every sample had RNA extracted and reverse transcribed into cDNA. TCRdb provides this immuneACCESS table in a form limited to in-frame rearrangements. Some clones are lacking; in checked studies, under half of them reflect an unresolved V gene, and why the rest are absent is not known. The sample profile shows 12,000 or so clones; around 60% of them were found once. The ten largest make up under 25% of the sample. Lesional scalp punch biopsies and peripheral blood were collected from alopecia areata patients. The sequenced sample was skin. The receptors here all came from a human donor with alopecia areata.

This clone was observed a handful of times. The chain links TRBV19 to TRBJ2-1, with TRBD2 identical over 12 bases. The CDR3 sequence is 14 residues long. The germline V gene has CDR1 LNHDA and CDR2 SQIVND (reference sequence). The V and J ends lost 8 bases and 5 bases, in that order; junction bases with no gene match: 4. For the CDR3, the DNA is TGTGCCAGTCGGACTAGCGGGGTACACAATGAGCAGTTCTTC. This encodes CASRTSGVHNEQFF.

This chain uses TRBV30 with TRBJ2-2; no definite D call. Trimming removed 3 bases from V and 3 bases from J, with 20 bases in between. Germline lookup yields CDR1 GTSNPN and CDR2 SVGIG (reference sequence). CDR3 length equals 17 residues. CDR3 nucleotides: TGTGCCTGGAGCCCGATTGGGCGGTTAGGGTACACCGGGGAGCTGTTTTTT. Translated: CAWSPIGRLGYTGELFF.

J is TRBJ2-5 and V is TRBV5-4; 8 nucleotides match TRBD2. With V trimmed by 4 bases and J by 1 base, 6 bases remained unmatched. Germline values: CDR1 SGHNT, CDR2 YYREEE (reference sequence). The length of the CDR3 is 15 residues. The CDR3 sequence is CASSKGLASQETQYF. The DNA of the CDR3 is TGTGCCAGCAGCAAAGGACTAGCTTCCCAAGAGACCCAGTACTTC. Full variable domain (outside the CDR3, taken from reference TRBV5-4 and TRBJ2-5): ETGVTQSPTHLIKTRGQQVTLRCSSQSGHNTVSWYQQALGQGPQFIFQYYREEENGRGNFPPRFSGLQFPNYSSELNVNALELDDSALYLCASSKGLASQETQYFGPGTRLLVL.

This clone was seen more than once but under ten times. The CDR3 loop reads CASSQLPGGGTGELFF. The CDR3 DNA sequence: TGTGCCAGCAGTCAACTCCCAGGGGGCGGCACCGGGGAGCTGTTTTTT. V gene TRBV27 combines with J gene TRBJ2-2; 8 bases match TRBD1. V dropped 5 bases and J dropped 4; count of bases not matched to a gene: 9. Germline CDR1 reads MNHEY; CDR2 reads SMNVEV (reference sequence). CDR3 length equals 16 residues.

V is TRBV2 and J is TRBJ2-3; 7 bases align to TRBD2. V was clipped by 11 bases and J by 4 bases; unmatched bases: 12. The CDR3 spans 14 residues. The V gene's germline CDR1 is SNHLY and CDR2 FYNNEI. The CDR3 DNA is TGTGCCTGCCGGAAGGCGGGAGAGGCAGATACGCAGTATTTT. This codes for CACRKAGEADTQYF.

The V gene is TRBV5-1, the J gene TRBJ2-3; D is undetermined. Trimming pared 1 base from V and 2 bases from J, leaving 17 bases between. This CDR3 contains 17 residues. Germline V gives CDR1 SGHRS, CDR2 YFSETQ. The CDR3 sequence is CASSLMFGAAATDTQYF. Here the CDR3 DNA reads TGCGCCAGCAGCTTGATGTTTGGAGCTGCAGCCACAGATACGCAGTATTTT.

This chain uses TRBV7-3 with TRBJ2-2, with D hard to call. Looked up from germline, CDR1 is SGHTA and CDR2 is FQGTGA. V lost 8 bases and J 3 bases, leaving 13 bases between the germline ends. The CDR3 extends over 14 amino acids. CDR3: CASGSGSHTGELFF. The CDR3 nucleotides are TGTGCCAGCGGCTCTGGGTCTCACACCGGGGAGCTGTTTTTT.

The chain uses TRBV7-2 and TRBJ1-6; 7 bases match TRBD1. The ends lost 3 bases at V and 14 bases at J; junction bases unmatched: 10. This CDR3 region has 14 residues. Per the germline V gene, CDR1 is SGHTA and CDR2 is FQGNSA. The DNA for the CDR3 is TGTGCCAGCAGCTTGGGGTGGCAGGGGGTAGCCCTCCACTTT. The encoded protein is CASSLGWQGVALHF. Full variable domain (missing parts from reference TRBV7-2 and TRBJ1-6): GAGVSQSPSNKVTEKGKDVELRCDPISGHTALYWYRQSLGQGLEFLIYFQGNSAPDKSGLPSDRFSAERTGGSVSTLTIQRTQQEDSAVYLCASSLGWQGVALHFGNGTRLTVT.

V is TRBV6-4 and J is TRBJ2-2; 8 bases match TRBD2. The CDR3 has 16 amino acids. The germline V gene encodes CDR1 MRHNA and CDR2 SNTAGT. V dropped 3 bases and J dropped 3; count of bases not matched to a gene: 6. The CDR3 nucleotides are TGTGCCAGCAGTGAAAAGCGGGAGAGTCACACCGGGGAGCTGTTTTTT. Translated, it gives CASSEKRESHTGELFF.

This clone was seen only a few times. The rearrangement uses TRBV7-3 and TRBJ2-1; the D gene could be TRBD1 or TRBD2 (5 bases each). Per germline, CDR1 SGHTA and CDR2 FQGTGA. The CDR3 is 13 amino acids. Trimming left V 3 bases short and J 11 bases short, with 14 bases between. The CDR3, as DNA: TGTGCCAGCAGCTTGCCCCACCCGGGGCAGCAGTTCTTC. Translation gives CASSLPHPGQQFF.

V is TRBV4-3 and J is TRBJ2-2; D is undetermined. This CDR3 has 15 amino acids. V was cut by 1 base and J by 1 base, with 7 bases left in between. Per germline, CDR1 LGHNA and CDR2 YSLEER. Here the CDR3 reads CASSQVYENTGELFF. In DNA, the CDR3 is TGCGCCAGCAGCCAAGTGTACGAGAACACCGGGGAGCTGTTTTTT.

This chain links TRBV7-6 with TRBJ1-1; TRBD1 is a possible D gene (6 bases). The ends were cut back, 4 bases at V and 0 bases at J, with 21 bases in the middle. CDR3 length equals 18 residues. Germline values: CDR1 SGHVS, CDR2 FNYEAQ. The chain's CDR3 is CASSSIPQGSYMNTEAFF. The CDR3 DNA sequence: TGTGCCAGCAGCTCCATCCCACAGGGAAGCTACATGAACACTGAAGCTTTCTTT.

This chain joins TRBV7-9 and TRBJ1-1; 7 bases are shared with TRBD1. After removal of 5 bases from V and 1 base from J, the junction contained 13 bases not matched to a gene. The germline V gene encodes CDR1 SEHNR and CDR2 FQNEAQ (reference sequence). The CDR3 extends over 17 amino acids. CDR3: CASSPTWDRLSNTEAFF. For the CDR3, the DNA is TGTGCCAGCAGCCCGACTTGGGACAGACTGTCGAACACTGAAGCTTTCTTT.

The CDR3 loop is CASSLGPGTANYGYTF. CDR3 in DNA: TGTGCCAGCAGCTTAGGTCCGGGAACAGCTAACTATGGCTACACCTTC. The chain carries TRBV7-2 and TRBJ1-2, with D unclear. There are 16 residues in the CDR3. The germline V and J ends were trimmed by 1 base and 0 bases, with 12 bases remaining between them. Germline CDR1 reads SGHTA; CDR2 reads FQGNSA.

The chain joins TRBV5-1 to TRBJ2-1; D may be TRBD1 or TRBD2 (5 bases each). Trimming pared 3 bases from V and 8 bases from J, leaving 15 bases between. Germline lookup yields CDR1 SGHRS and CDR2 YFSETQ. This CDR3 contains 14 residues. This CDR3 is CASSWQGRTDEQFF. For the CDR3, the DNA is TGCGCCAGCAGCTGGCAGGGACGGACCGATGAGCAGTTCTTC.

The CDR3 region is CASSPERATSTDTQYF. The CDR3 nucleotides read TGTGCCAGCAGCCCAGAGCGGGCAACTAGCACAGATACGCAGTATTTT. The chain couples TRBV11-1 to TRBJ2-3; possibly TRBD2 for D (6 bases). The CDR3 runs to 16 residues. V was trimmed by 5 bases and J by 0 bases, leaving 15 bases between them. The germline gives CDR1 SGHAT, CDR2 FQDESV (reference sequence).

The chain carries TRBV19 and TRBJ1-1; D unresolved. Between the trimmed V and J ends, which lost 7 bases and 4 bases, there was a span of 7 bases. The CDR3 loop spans 11 amino acids. The V gene's germline CDR1 is LNHDA and CDR2 SQIVND (reference sequence). CDR3: CASIRSTEAFF. CDR3 sequence (DNA): TGTGCCAGTATTCGGAGCACTGAAGCTTTCTTT.

The gene calls are TRBV9 and TRBJ2-7, with D perhaps TRBD1 or TRBD2 (5 bases each). CDR1 SGDLS and CDR2 YYNGEE come from the germline V gene. The CDR3 extends over 14 amino acids. Trimming left V 2 bases short and J 0 bases short, with 9 bases between. The chain's CDR3 is CASSVRDVSYEQYF. The DNA of the CDR3 is TGTGCCAGCAGCGTCCGGGACGTCTCCTACGAGCAGTACTTC.

This clone was seen a few times. The chain recombines TRBV6-5 with TRBJ1-6; 7 bases line up with TRBD1. With 2 bases clipped from V and 10 bases from J, the junction kept 5 bases outside the gene matches. This CDR3 has 14 residues. Germline V gene sequence: CDR1 MNHEY, CDR2 SVGAGI. As DNA, the CDR3 is TGTGCCAGCAGTTACCTAGACAGGGTGTCACCCCTCCACTTT. This gives the protein CASSYLDRVSPLHF.

This clone was observed a handful of times. This CDR3 is CASSLWGEQFF. DNA of the CDR3: TGTGCCAGCAGTTTATGGGGTGAGCAGTTCTTC. V gene TRBV28 combines with J gene TRBJ2-1; D remains unclear. The CDR3 spans 11 residues. The germline CDR1 and CDR2 sequences are MDHEN and SYDVKM. V lost 0 bases and J 9 bases, leaving 3 bases between the germline ends.

This rearrangement joins TRBV4-2 to TRBJ2-1; 8 bases are a match to TRBD2. The germline V gene has CDR1 LGHNA and CDR2 YNFKEQ. The length of the CDR3 is 15 residues. V lost 1 base and J lost 6; bases outside the gene matches: 5. CDR3 sequence (DNA): TGTGCCAGCAGCCAAGTTTCTAGCGGGTTCAATGAGCAGTTCTTC. Encoded protein: CASSQVSSGFNEQFF.

The V and J genes are TRBV19 and TRBJ1-5; 9 nucleotides agree with TRBD1. Looked up from germline, CDR1 is LNHDA and CDR2 is SQIVND (reference sequence). The CDR3 loop spans 17 amino acids. Trimming removed 4 bases from V and 6 bases from J; junction bases left unmatched: 13. Written as DNA, the CDR3 is TGTGCCAGTAGTAAGGTTGGGGGACAGGGTGGGATTCAGCCCCAGCATTTT. Translation gives CASSKVGGQGGIQPQHF. Together with reference TRBV19 and TRBJ1-5, the CDR3 gives the full variable domain: DGGITQSPKYLFRKEGQNVTLSCEQNLNHDAMYWYRQDPGQGLRLIYYSQIVNDFQKGDIAEGYSVSREKKESFPLTVTSAQKNPTAFYLCASSKVGGQGGIQPQHFGDGTRLSIL.

This rearrangement joins TRBV5-1 to TRBJ1-1, with D unresolved. The CDR3 is 12 amino acids. V shed 5 bases and J shed 5 bases, with 10 bases lying between them. The germline V gene encodes CDR1 SGHRS and CDR2 YFSETQ. The CDR3 DNA is TGCGCCAGCAGTCAAGAACGGACTGAAGCTTTCTTT. Translation gives CASSQERTEAFF.

The chain employs TRBV19 and TRBJ1-2; TRBD1 might be the D (5 bases). Trimming stripped 2 bases from V and 4 bases from J, with 20 bases between. The germline gives CDR1 LNHDA, CDR2 SQIVND (reference sequence). There are 17 residues in the CDR3. The CDR3 DNA reads as TGTGCCAGTAGTATAAAAGGGGCGGGAGTTCAGGGCTATGGCTACACCTTC. It yields the protein CASSIKGAGVQGYGYTF.

V and J are TRBV6-5 and TRBJ2-5; 7 bases map to TRBD2. Germline CDR1 is MNHEY and CDR2 is SVGAGI. Trimming took 7 bases from V and 1 from J; bases not matched to a gene: 9. The CDR3 runs to 15 residues. CDR3 nucleotides: TGTGCCAGCAAGCGGGACGGGCGCTTCCAAGAGACCCAGTACTTC. Protein: CASKRDGRFQETQYF.

This CDR3 is CASSFSLAGLTYEQYF. The DNA of the CDR3 is TGTGCCAGCAGTTTTTCCCTAGCGGGATTAACCTACGAGCAGTACTTC. The chain uses TRBV28 and TRBJ2-7, with 9 bases that match TRBD2. Trimming cost V 3 bases and J 2 bases; bases outside gene matches: 8. This CDR3 has 16 amino acids. Germline-derived CDR1 and CDR2 are MDHEN and SYDVKM.